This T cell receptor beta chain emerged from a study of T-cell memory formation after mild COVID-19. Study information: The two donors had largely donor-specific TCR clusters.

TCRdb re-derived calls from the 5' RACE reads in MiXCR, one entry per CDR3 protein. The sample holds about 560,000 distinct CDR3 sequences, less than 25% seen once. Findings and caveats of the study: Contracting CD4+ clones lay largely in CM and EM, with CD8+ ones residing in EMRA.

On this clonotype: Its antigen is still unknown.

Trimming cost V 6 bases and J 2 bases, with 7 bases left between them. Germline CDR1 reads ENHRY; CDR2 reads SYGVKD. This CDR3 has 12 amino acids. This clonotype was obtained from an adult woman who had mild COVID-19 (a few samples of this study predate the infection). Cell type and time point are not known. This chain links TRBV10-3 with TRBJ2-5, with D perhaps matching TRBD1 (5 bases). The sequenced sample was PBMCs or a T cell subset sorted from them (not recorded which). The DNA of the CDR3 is TGTGCCATCAGCGACAGACAAGAGACCCAGTACTTC. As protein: CAISDRQETQYF.